The T cell receptor (beta chain) described here comes from a study of control samples from healthy donors and cancer patients. Produced via immunoSEQ multiplex PCR; TCRdb's table is partial and in-frame only. This table holds 150,000 to 200,000 clones, about 91% found once. Germline V gives CDR1 SEHNR, CDR2 FQNEAQ (reference sequence). This CDR3 has 13 amino acids. V lost 1 base and J 0 bases, leaving 4 bases between the germline ends. This clonotype originated in a man younger than 35 in good health. The sequencing sample was made of blood. This chain links TRBV7-9 with TRBJ2-7; D is unclear. Here the CDR3 DNA reads TGTGCCAGCAGCTTAGTGTACTCCTACGAGCAGTACTTC. Protein: CASSLVYSYEQYF.